These T cell receptor beta chains were read from a single sample in a study of somatic mutations in cytotoxic T cells in rheumatoid arthritis. Profiled with immunoSEQ multiplex PCR; TCRdb holds only in-frame clones, not every one. This table has about 18,000 clones, more than 70% appearing once. The sample consisted of CD8+ T cells sorted from blood. The receptors derive from an adult with rheumatoid arthritis. Both conserved end residues are part of each CDR3. The order of the fields is D gene, V gene, clone size, CDR3 length, J gene, CDR3 protein, CDR3 DNA. A D gene is named only where the DNA matches it firmly. The listing skips clone size in some rows; elsewhere it reads once, few, many or a size class.

>NA|TRBV7-9|NA|14|TRBJ1-5
CASSLGGGDQPQHF
TGTGCCAGCAGCTTAGGTGGGGGTGATCAGCCCCAGCATTTT
>TRBD1|TRBV14|NA|20|TRBJ2-7
CASSQEGPIGGAKNGHEQYF
TGTGCCAGCAGCCAAGAGGGGCCGATAGGGGGCGCGAAAAACGGCCACGAGCAGTACTTC
>NA|TRBV27|NA|15|TRBJ1-1
CASSFGGWGDTEAFF
TGTGCCAGCAGTTTCGGGGGCTGGGGAGACACTGAAGCTTTCTTT
>NA|TRBV11-2|NA|14|TRBJ2-5
CASSLDIYKETQYF
TGTGCCAGCAGCTTAGATATCTACAAGGAGACCCAGTACTTC
>NA|TRBV25-1|few|12|TRBJ2-7
CASTGLSYEQYF
TGTGCCAGCACCGGCCTGTCCTACGAGCAGTACTTC
>NA|TRBV9|NA|12|TRBJ1-2
CASSLGSGGYTF
TGTGCCAGCAGCCTGGGGTCGGGCGGCTACACCTTC
>NA|TRBV2|NA|14|TRBJ1-1
CASSESAVGTEAFF
TGTGCCAGCAGTGAATCGGCCGTTGGCACTGAAGCTTTCTTT
>NA|TRBV6-4|NA|14|TRBJ2-7
CASSETESSYEQYF
TGTGCCAGCAGTGAGACTGAGAGCTCCTACGAGCAGTACTTC
>NA|TRBV10-2|NA|12|TRBJ2-7
CASSLAIHEQYF
TGCGCCAGCAGCCTAGCGATCCACGAGCAGTACTTC
>TRBD2|TRBV28|NA|19|TRBJ2-2
CASSPLPSLAGARPGELFF
TGTGCCAGCAGCCCCCTCCCATCCTTAGCGGGGGCTCGGCCCGGGGAGCTGTTTTTT
>TRBD1|TRBV27|few|13|TRBJ1-6
CASSWDRNSPLHF
TGTGCCAGCAGTTGGGACAGGAATTCACCCCTCCACTTT
>TRBD1|TRBV9|NA|14|TRBJ2-7
CASSAGTGGYEQYF
TGTGCCAGCAGCGCCGGGACAGGGGGCTACGAGCAGTACTTC
>TRBD2|TRBV9|NA|20|TRBJ2-1
CASSGGTSTSGGAVIYEQFF
TGTGCCAGCAGCGGGGGAACGTCGACTAGCGGGGGGGCCGTAATATATGAGCAGTTCTTC
>TRBD1|TRBV28|NA|13|TRBJ2-7
CASTLGTGVEQYF
TGTGCCAGCACCCTTGGGACAGGTGTCGAGCAGTACTTC
>TRBD1|TRBV7-8|NA|15|TRBJ1-2
CASSLDLGTGDGYTF
TGTGCCAGCAGCTTAGATTTAGGGACAGGGGACGGCTACACCTTC
>NA|TRBV7-9|NA|11|TRBJ2-3
CASSPTDTQYF
TGTGCCAGCAGCCCCACAGATACGCAGTATTTT
>NA|TRBV5-4|few|13|TRBJ2-7
CASSLGLEYEQYF
TGTGCCAGCAGCTTGGGACTAGAGTACGAGCAGTACTTC
>TRBD2|TRBV6-6|NA|13|TRBJ2-1
CASSSGGLEEQFF
TGTGCCAGCAGTTCGGGAGGCTTAGAGGAGCAGTTCTTC
>TRBD1|TRBV9|NA|15|TRBJ2-7
CASSVGGGRVDEQYF
TGTGCCAGCAGCGTAGGAGGGGGCCGGGTCGACGAGCAGTACTTC
>NA|TRBV6-5|NA|16|TRBJ2-3
CASSLIWGARTDTQYF
TGTGCCAGCAGTTTGATCTGGGGGGCCCGCACAGATACGCAGTATTTT
>NA|TRBV12-5|NA|15|TRBJ2-5
CASQGVGQLQETQYF
TGTGCTAGTCAGGGAGTCGGGCAGCTCCAAGAGACCCAGTACTTC
>NA|TRBV2|few|14|TRBJ2-7
CASRAGTQEIEQYF
TGTGCCAGCAGGGCCGGGACTCAAGAGATCGAGCAGTACTTC
>TRBD2|TRBV5-4|NA|15|TRBJ2-2
CASSNPGLASGELFF
TGTGCCAGCAGCAACCCGGGACTAGCATCCGGGGAGCTGTTTTTT
>TRBD2|TRBV19|NA|16|TRBJ2-3
CASTRLAGGSRDTQYF
TGTGCCAGTACTCGACTAGCCGGAGGCTCTCGAGATACGCAGTATTTT
>TRBD2|TRBV9|once|14|TRBJ2-2
CASSDSGRAGELFF
TGTGCCAGCAGCGATAGCGGGAGAGCCGGGGAGCTGTTTTTT
>NA|TRBV2|NA|13|TRBJ1-6
CASSEPSNSPLHF
TGTGCCAGCAGTGAACCAAGTAATTCACCCCTCCACTTT
>NA|TRBV9|NA|16|TRBJ2-3
CASSGPSEGRTDTQYF
TGTGCCAGCAGCGGGCCCTCCGAGGGGCGCACAGATACGCAGTATTTT
>TRBD2|TRBV5-6|NA|19|TRBJ2-3
CASSFFTYSAVGGADTQYF
TGTGCCAGCAGCTTTTTCACTTACAGCGCTGTGGGGGGGGCAGATACGCAGTATTTT
>NA|TRBV7-7|once|15|TRBJ2-5
CASSPGQRVGETQYF
TGTGCCAGCAGCCCCGGACAGAGGGTTGGAGAGACCCAGTACTTC
>TRBD1|TRBV7-6|NA|14|TRBJ1-5
CASSPGQTNQPQHF
TGTGCCAGCAGCCCGGGACAGACCAATCAGCCCCAGCATTTT
>NA|TRBV9|NA|14|TRBJ2-7
CASSPRDGVYEQYF
TGTGCCAGCAGCCCCCGGGACGGAGTCTACGAGCAGTACTTC
>NA|TRBV6-4|NA|13|TRBJ2-2
CASSDRDTGELFF
TGTGCCAGCAGTGACAGGGACACCGGGGAGCTGTTTTTT
>NA|TRBV2|NA|12|TRBJ2-7
CASSVAAYEQYF
TGTGCCAGCAGTGTCGCAGCCTACGAGCAGTACTTC
>NA|TRBV27|NA|14|TRBJ2-7
CASSFVGRSGEQYF
TGTGCCAGCAGTTTCGTCGGCAGATCTGGCGAGCAGTACTTC
>TRBD1|TRBV4-2|NA|16|TRBJ1-4
CASSQAETGGYEKLFF
TGTGCCAGCAGCCAAGCCGAGACAGGGGGCTATGAAAAACTGTTTTTT
>NA|TRBV27|NA|15|TRBJ2-3
CASSSPTTSTDTQYF
TGTGCCAGCAGTTCCCCCACTACTAGCACAGATACGCAGTATTTT
>NA|TRBV27|once|13|TRBJ2-2
CASSLWGTGELFF
TGTGCCAGCAGTTTGTGGGGCACCGGGGAGCTGTTTTTT
>NA|TRBV2|once|17|TRBJ1-1
CASSVSGLLGANTEAFF
TGTGCCAGCAGTGTGAGCGGGCTGTTGGGGGCGAACACTGAAGCTTTCTTT
>NA|TRBV13|NA|14|TRBJ2-5
CASSTVGPQETQYF
TGTGCCAGCAGCACAGTGGGACCTCAAGAGACCCAGTACTTC
>NA|TRBV4-1|few|14|TRBJ2-7
CASSQRDQTYEQYF
TGCGCCAGCAGCCAACGGGACCAAACCTACGAGCAGTACTTC
>NA|TRBV27|NA|10|TRBJ2-7
CASSSGEQYF
TGTGCCAGCAGTTCGGGAGAGCAGTACTTC